These T cell receptor beta chains were read from a single sample in a study of cytomegalovirus exposure and HLA in healthy donors. Only in-frame clones appear in the TCRdb table, and some are missing; sequencing was by immunoSEQ multiplex PCR. Of fewer than 250,000 clones in the sample, 87% were seen once. Sequenced sample: PBMCs. All receptors come from a man younger than 40 in good health and CMV-seronegative. The CDR3 runs from the conserved cysteine through the conserved F or W. D genes are given only for firm matches. Clone size is not always given. Where it is, it says once, few, many or a class for expanded clones.

TRBJ2-1 | TRBV11-3 | TRBD2 | NA | CASSLGRGGPSEQFF | TGTGCCAGCAGCTTAGGTCGGGGGGGGCCTAGTGAGCAGTTCTTC
TRBJ2-7 | TRBV7-2 | TRBD1 | NA | CASSLGQPPTYEQYF | TGTGCCAGCAGCTTGGGACAGCCCCCGACCTACGAGCAGTACTTC
TRBJ2-3 | TRBV9 | NA | few | CASSVVGMERIDTQYF | TGTGCCAGCAGCGTAGTCGGCATGGAGCGGATAGATACGCAGTATTTT
TRBJ2-3 | TRBV11-2 | TRBD1 | NA | CASSRIRDRLLDTQYF | TGTGCCAGCAGTCGAATCCGGGACAGACTACTAGATACGCAGTATTTT
TRBJ2-6 | TRBV18 | TRBD1 | NA | CASSLDRVSSGANVLTF | TGTGCCAGCTCACTTGACAGGGTTAGCTCTGGGGCCAACGTCCTGACTTTC
TRBJ2-1 | TRBV4-2 | TRBD1 | NA | CASSQTDREAYNEQFF | TGTGCCAGCAGCCAAACGGACAGGGAGGCGTACAATGAGCAGTTCTTC
TRBJ1-2 | TRBV5-6 | NA | NA | CASSGAPMVGYTF | TGTGCCAGCAGCGGGGCCCCAATGGTAGGCTACACCTTC
TRBJ2-1 | TRBV19 | TRBD1 | NA | CASQGVWDRSSYNEQFF | TGTGCCAGCCAGGGGGTCTGGGACAGGAGCTCCTACAATGAGCAGTTCTTC
TRBJ2-3 | TRBV7-9 | TRBD1 | NA | CASSFGASAPADRF | TGTGCCAGCAGTTTCGGGGCTTCAGCCCCCGCGGACAGGTTT
TRBJ1-6 | TRBV13 | TRBD1 | once | CASSRRQGTSSYNSPLHF | TGTGCCAGCAGCCGCCGACAGGGGACGAGCTCCTATAATTCACCCCTCCACTTT
TRBJ2-6 | TRBV19 | NA | NA | CAPRGRPLGANVLTF | TGTGCCCCCCGGGGGAGACCTCTTGGGGCCAACGTCCTGACTTTC
TRBJ1-4 | TRBV6-5 | NA | NA | CASRSTGQGDEKLFF | TGTGCCAGCAGGTCCACGGGACAAGGGGATGAAAAACTGTTTTTT
TRBJ2-5 | TRBV5-1 | NA | NA | CASSDSQGPQETQYF | TGCGCCAGCAGCGATAGCCAGGGCCCTCAAGAGACCCAGTACTTC
TRBJ2-1 | TRBV4-3 | TRBD2 | NA | CASSLESGGGNEQFF | TGCGCCAGCAGCCTAGAAAGCGGGGGGGGGAATGAGCAGTTCTTC
TRBJ1-1 | TRBV28 | NA | NA | CASSFTGVTEAFF | TGTGCCAGCAGTTTTACGGGGGTCACTGAAGCTTTCTTT
TRBJ1-2 | TRBV7-2 | NA | few | CASSLWEGVGYTF | TGTGCCAGCAGCTTATGGGAGGGGGTGGGCTACACCTTC
TRBJ2-1 | TRBV30 | TRBD1 | once | CAWSPGTGNNEQFF | TGTGCCTGGAGTCCCGGGACAGGGAACAATGAGCAGTTCTTC
TRBJ1-3 | TRBV10-3 | TRBD1 | NA | CAISESGTGSGNTIYF | TGTGCCATCAGTGAGTCCGGGACAGGGTCTGGAAACACCATATATTTT
TRBJ2-7 | TRBV6-1 | NA | NA | CASSSLARTSYEQYF | TGTGCCAGCAGTTCCCTAGCGCGAACCTCCTACGAGCAGTACTTC
TRBJ2-1 | TRBV11-2 | TRBD2 | NA | CASSSTSGSFF | TGTGCCAGCAGCTCAACTAGCGGGAGCTTCTTC
TRBJ1-1 | TRBV4-1 | NA | NA | CASSQDVRVSEAFF | TGCGCCAGCAGCCAAGATGTGCGGGTTTCTGAAGCTTTCTTT
TRBJ2-3 | TRBV12-5 | NA | NA | CASGLSRQASTDTQYF | TGTGCTAGTGGCTTATCTAGACAGGCTAGCACAGATACGCAGTATTTT
TRBJ1-4 | TRBV2 | NA | NA | CASRNPPRGKLFF | TGTGCCAGCAGAAATCCCCCTAGAGGGAAACTGTTTTTT
TRBJ1-1 | TRBV4-1 | NA | NA | CASSHHSPNTEAFF | TGCGCCAGCAGCCACCACAGCCCGAACACTGAAGCTTTCTTT
TRBJ2-3 | TRBV5-1 | NA | NA | CASRGTDTQYF | TGCGCCAGCCGAGGGACAGATACGCAGTATTTT
TRBJ1-3 | TRBV5-1 | TRBD1 | NA | CASSIGTANSGNTIYF | TGCGCCAGCAGCATTGGGACAGCTAACTCTGGAAACACCATATATTTT
TRBJ1-1 | TRBV28 | TRBD1 | NA | CASSSPSGGNTEAFF | TGTGCCAGCAGTTCTCCGTCAGGGGGGAACACTGAAGCTTTCTTT
TRBJ1-3 | TRBV19 | NA | NA | CASSMDAGSGNTIYF | TGTGCCAGTAGTATGGACGCGGGTTCTGGAAACACCATATATTTT
TRBJ2-1 | TRBV11-2 | NA | NA | CASSLDLDNEQFF | TGTGCCAGCAGCTTAGATCTCGACAATGAGCAGTTCTTC
TRBJ1-1 | TRBV18 | NA | NA | CASYITGNTEAFF | TGTGCCAGCTACATAACGGGAAACACTGAAGCTTTCTTT
TRBJ2-2 | TRBV5-6 | TRBD1 | NA | CASSWTGRKNTGELFF | TGTGCCAGCAGCTGGACAGGCAGAAAAAACACCGGGGAGCTGTTTTTT
TRBJ2-1 | TRBV7-9 | TRBD2 | once | CASTWTSGEQFF | TGTGCCAGCACCTGGACTAGCGGTGAGCAGTTCTTC
TRBJ1-6 | TRBV2 | TRBD1 | NA | CASNPGQGGSPLHF | TGTGCCAGCAATCCGGGACAGGGAGGTTCACCCCTCCACTTT
TRBJ1-5 | TRBV27 | NA | NA | CASSLQPGSNQPQHF | TGTGCCAGCAGTTTACAGCCAGGCTCTAATCAGCCCCAGCATTTT
TRBJ2-7 | TRBV2 | TRBD2 | NA | CASSPPLAGGNEQYF | TGTGCCAGCAGTCCCCCTCTAGCGGGGGGCAACGAGCAGTACTTC
TRBJ1-4 | TRBV19 | TRBD1 | once | CASSIGTQGVEKLFF | TGTGCCAGTAGTATAGGGACGCAGGGGGTTGAAAAACTGTTTTTT
TRBJ2-1 | TRBV6-1 | NA | NA | CASRIETGSYNEQFF | TGTGCCAGCAGGATCGAGACAGGCTCCTACAATGAGCAGTTCTTC
TRBJ1-5 | TRBV7-2 | NA | NA | CASSLDGNSNQPQHF | TGTGCCAGCAGCTTAGACGGTAATAGCAATCAGCCCCAGCATTTT
TRBJ2-1 | TRBV11-2 | TRBD2 | NA | CASSTGTSGSYNEQFF | TGTGCCAGCAGTACTGGGACTAGCGGTTCCTACAATGAGCAGTTCTTC
TRBJ1-2 | TRBV5-6 | NA | NA | CASSIQVDGYTF | TGTGCCAGCAGCATACAGGTTGACGGCTACACCTTC
TRBJ2-7 | TRBV11-2 | NA | few | CASSLGTGPEQYF | TGTGCCAGCAGCTTAGGCACAGGGCCCGAGCAGTACTTC
TRBJ1-5 | TRBV9 | TRBD1 | NA | CASRHSRQGRGYSNQPQHF | TGTGCCAGCAGACACTCAAGACAGGGGAGGGGATATAGCAATCAGCCCCAGCATTTT
TRBJ1-2 | TRBV27 | TRBD1 | NA | CASSLSGGLGYTF | TGTGCCAGCAGTTTGTCAGGGGGCCTGGGCTACACCTTC
TRBJ1-2 | TRBV6-6 | NA | NA | CASSYTSQRVPYGYTF | TGTGCCAGCAGTTATACTTCGCAGCGGGTCCCATATGGCTACACCTTC
TRBJ2-3 | TRBV6-6 | TRBD2 | few | CASSYSGTTDTQYF | TGTGCCAGCAGCTATAGCGGGACCACAGATACGCAGTATTTT